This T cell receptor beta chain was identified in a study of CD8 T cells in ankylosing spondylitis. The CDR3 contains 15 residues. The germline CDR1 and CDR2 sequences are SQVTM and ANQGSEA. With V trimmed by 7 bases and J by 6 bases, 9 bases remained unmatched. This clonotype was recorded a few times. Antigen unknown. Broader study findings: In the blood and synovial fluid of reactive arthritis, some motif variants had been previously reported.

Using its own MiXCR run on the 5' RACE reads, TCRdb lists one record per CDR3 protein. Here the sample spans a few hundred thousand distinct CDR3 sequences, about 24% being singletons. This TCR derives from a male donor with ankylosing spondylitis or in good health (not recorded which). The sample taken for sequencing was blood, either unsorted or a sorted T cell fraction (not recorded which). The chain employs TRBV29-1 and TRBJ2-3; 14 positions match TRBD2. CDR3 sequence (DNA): TGCAGCGCCGTCGGGACTAGCGGGGGTGGCGATACGCAGTATTTT. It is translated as CSAVGTSGGGDTQYF.